The rows below give T cell receptor beta chains drawn from one sample of a study of T cells in Graves' hyperthyroidism and ophthalmopathy. TCRdb recomputed calls from the multiplex PCR reads with MiXCR, one row per CDR3 protein. The sample has around 500,000 distinct CDR3 sequences; 13% to 15% are singletons. The sequenced material came from blood. The receptors derive from a woman aged 40-49 years with Graves' hyperthyroidism. The CDR3 runs from the conserved cysteine through the conserved F or W. The order of the fields is D gene, clone size, V gene, J gene, CDR3 protein, CDR3 DNA. D genes are given only for firm matches. Clone size is shown for a subset of rows, as once, few, many or a class of expanded clone.

d_call: .; clone_size: few; v_call: TRBV24-1; j_call: TRBJ2-1; cdr3_aa: CATSLGGSISDEQFF; cdr3_nt: TGTGCCACCAGTTTAGGCGGGTCCATTTCGGATGAGCAGTTCTTC
d_call: TRBD1; clone_size: many; v_call: TRBV7-2; j_call: TRBJ2-3; cdr3_aa: CASSLGGQVTDTQYF; cdr3_nt: TGTGCCAGCAGCTTAGGGGGACAGGTCACAGATACGCAGTATTTT
d_call: TRBD2; clone_size: few; v_call: TRBV5-1; j_call: TRBJ2-1; cdr3_aa: CASSSSGTSAPGGSEQFF; cdr3_nt: TGCGCCAGCAGCTCATCCGGGACTAGCGCCCCAGGGGGTAGTGAGCAGTTCTTC
d_call: TRBD1; clone_size: many; v_call: TRBV2; j_call: TRBJ1-6; cdr3_aa: CASRMGQGTPLHF; cdr3_nt: TGTGCCAGCAGGATGGGACAGGGGACACCCCTCCACTTT
d_call: TRBD2; clone_size: many; v_call: TRBV5-6; j_call: TRBJ2-1; cdr3_aa: CASSGGVAGGFNEQFF; cdr3_nt: TGTGCCAGCAGCGGAGGAGTAGCGGGAGGTTTCAATGAGCAGTTCTTC
d_call: TRBD1; clone_size: few; v_call: TRBV20-1; j_call: TRBJ2-7; cdr3_aa: CSASGGQFLYEQYF; cdr3_nt: TGCAGTGCCAGTGGGGGACAGTTTTTGTACGAGCAGTACTTC
d_call: TRBD1; clone_size: .; v_call: TRBV5-1; j_call: TRBJ1-4; cdr3_aa: CASSPGQGLSGEKLFF; cdr3_nt: TGCGCCAGCAGCCCGGGACAGGGATTGAGCGGTGAAAAACTGTTTTTT
d_call: .; clone_size: few; v_call: TRBV7-9; j_call: TRBJ1-3; cdr3_aa: CASSLGGHSSGNTIYF; cdr3_nt: TGTGCCAGCAGCTTAGGGGGGCACAGCTCTGGAAACACCATATATTTT
d_call: .; clone_size: many; v_call: TRBV28; j_call: TRBJ2-7; cdr3_aa: CASSLAADTYEQYF; cdr3_nt: TGTGCCAGCAGTTTGGCTGCGGACACCTACGAGCAGTACTTC
d_call: TRBD1; clone_size: many; v_call: TRBV3-1; j_call: TRBJ1-1; cdr3_aa: CASSLGQAPRAFF; cdr3_nt: TGTGCCAGCAGCCTGGGACAGGCCCCGCGAGCTTTCTTT
d_call: TRBD2; clone_size: many; v_call: TRBV6-6; j_call: TRBJ2-7; cdr3_aa: CASSYPRDFPGGRRYEQYF; cdr3_nt: TGTGCCAGCAGTTACCCTAGGGACTTCCCTGGCGGGAGAAGGTACGAGCAGTACTTC
d_call: .; clone_size: many; v_call: TRBV20-1; j_call: TRBJ2-1; cdr3_aa: CSASPMERVGNEQFF; cdr3_nt: TGCAGTGCTAGCCCCATGGAGCGGGTGGGGAATGAGCAGTTCTTC
d_call: .; clone_size: many; v_call: TRBV30; j_call: TRBJ1-1; cdr3_aa: CAWSQGQTMNTEAFF; cdr3_nt: TGTGCCTGGAGTCAAGGACAGACGATGAACACTGAAGCTTTCTTT
d_call: TRBD1; clone_size: many; v_call: TRBV3-1; j_call: TRBJ1-6; cdr3_aa: CASSQVPPLGRGNSPLHF; cdr3_nt: TGTGCCAGCAGCCAAGTCCCTCCTTTGGGCAGGGGGAATTCACCCCTCCACTTT
d_call: TRBD2; clone_size: many; v_call: TRBV28; j_call: TRBJ2-1; cdr3_aa: CASSFRLGGGPYNEQFF; cdr3_nt: TGTGCCAGCAGTTTTAGGTTGGGGGGAGGGCCCTACAATGAGCAGTTCTTC
d_call: .; clone_size: many; v_call: TRBV28; j_call: TRBJ2-7; cdr3_aa: CASSLSPKGEQYF; cdr3_nt: TGTGCCAGCAGTTTAAGTCCGAAGGGCGAGCAGTACTTC
d_call: .; clone_size: many; v_call: TRBV2; j_call: TRBJ2-1; cdr3_aa: CAGRTGSSYNEQFF; cdr3_nt: TGTGCCGGAAGGACGGGGAGCTCCTACAATGAGCAGTTCTTC
d_call: TRBD2; clone_size: many; v_call: TRBV3-1; j_call: TRBJ2-1; cdr3_aa: CASSQAGVTSGGYNEQFF; cdr3_nt: TGTGCCAGCAGCCAAGCAGGCGTCACTAGCGGGGGCTACAATGAGCAGTTCTTC
d_call: .; clone_size: .; v_call: TRBV13; j_call: TRBJ1-2; cdr3_aa: CASSLGRTRDGYTF; cdr3_nt: TGTGCCAGCAGCTTAGGCCGGACAAGAGATGGCTACACCTTC
d_call: .; clone_size: many; v_call: TRBV7-6; j_call: TRBJ2-1; cdr3_aa: CASSPLRGGEQFF; cdr3_nt: TGTGCCAGCAGCCCCCTCCGGGGAGGTGAGCAGTTCTTC
d_call: TRBD2; clone_size: few; v_call: TRBV19; j_call: TRBJ2-1; cdr3_aa: CASSPLPGTSGSNEQFF; cdr3_nt: TGTGCCAGTAGCCCTTTACCCGGGACTAGCGGAAGCAATGAGCAGTTCTTC
d_call: .; clone_size: .; v_call: TRBV6-5; j_call: TRBJ2-7; cdr3_aa: CASSYGGRGYEQYF; cdr3_nt: TGTGCCAGCAGTTACGGTGGGAGAGGCTACGAGCAGTACTTC
d_call: .; clone_size: .; v_call: TRBV2; j_call: TRBJ1-1; cdr3_aa: CASSRTAHPEAFF; cdr3_nt: TGTGCCAGCAGTAGGACAGCCCATCCTGAAGCTTTCTTT
d_call: .; clone_size: few; v_call: TRBV20-1; j_call: TRBJ2-7; cdr3_aa: CSARPLGLGDEQYF; cdr3_nt: TGCAGTGCACGCCCGTTGGGTCTCGGAGACGAGCAGTACTTC
d_call: .; clone_size: few; v_call: TRBV5-1; j_call: TRBJ1-4; cdr3_aa: CASSLSGGTATNEKLFF; cdr3_nt: TGCGCCAGCAGCTTGTCCGGGGGTACAGCAACTAATGAAAAACTGTTTTTT
d_call: .; clone_size: few; v_call: TRBV19; j_call: TRBJ2-2; cdr3_aa: CASKGRNPNTGELFF; cdr3_nt: TGTGCCAGTAAAGGGAGAAATCCGAACACCGGGGAGCTGTTTTTT
d_call: .; clone_size: many; v_call: TRBV2; j_call: TRBJ2-7; cdr3_aa: CASNGRGYEQYF; cdr3_nt: TGTGCCAGCAACGGCAGGGGCTACGAGCAGTACTTC
d_call: .; clone_size: many; v_call: TRBV3-1; j_call: TRBJ1-6; cdr3_aa: CASSSGGVSISPLHF; cdr3_nt: TGTGCCAGCAGCTCCGGCGGGGTATCGATCTCACCCCTCCACTTT
d_call: .; clone_size: many; v_call: TRBV7-3; j_call: TRBJ2-1; cdr3_aa: CASSTADNEQFF; cdr3_nt: TGTGCCAGCAGTACAGCGGACAATGAGCAGTTCTTC
d_call: .; clone_size: few; v_call: TRBV28; j_call: TRBJ1-6; cdr3_aa: CASSLTSFGSYNSPLHF; cdr3_nt: TGTGCCAGCAGTTTAACGTCTTTCGGATCCTATAATTCACCCCTCCACTTT
d_call: .; clone_size: many; v_call: TRBV6-1; j_call: TRBJ1-2; cdr3_aa: CASRRGTLNNYGYTF; cdr3_nt: TGTGCCAGCAGACGCGGGACTCTAAATAACTATGGCTACACCTTC
d_call: TRBD2; clone_size: many; v_call: TRBV7-9; j_call: TRBJ2-7; cdr3_aa: CASSLAWTSGMGEQYF; cdr3_nt: TGTGCCAGCAGCTTAGCCTGGACTAGCGGGATGGGCGAGCAGTACTTC
d_call: .; clone_size: many; v_call: TRBV11-2; j_call: TRBJ2-3; cdr3_aa: CASSQVGGASTDTQYF; cdr3_nt: TGTGCCAGCAGCCAGGTTGGGGGAGCAAGCACAGATACGCAGTATTTT
d_call: .; clone_size: many; v_call: TRBV28; j_call: TRBJ1-5; cdr3_aa: CASSSSHSNQPQHF; cdr3_nt: TGTGCCAGCAGTTCCAGTCATAGCAATCAGCCCCAGCATTTT
d_call: .; clone_size: once; v_call: TRBV12-3/TRBV12-4; j_call: TRBJ2-7; cdr3_aa: CASSGTPREPTYEQYF; cdr3_nt: TGTGCCAGCAGCGGAACACCACGCGAGCCTACGTACGAGCAGTACTTC
d_call: .; clone_size: many; v_call: TRBV29-1; j_call: TRBJ2-3; cdr3_aa: CSVTGTPNTDTQYF; cdr3_nt: TGCAGCGTCACCGGGACACCTAACACAGATACGCAGTATTTT
d_call: TRBD2; clone_size: many; v_call: TRBV7-9; j_call: TRBJ2-2; cdr3_aa: CASSLGGVTGELFF; cdr3_nt: TGTGCCAGCAGCTTGGGGGGGGTCACCGGGGAGCTGTTTTTT
d_call: .; clone_size: .; v_call: TRBV19; j_call: TRBJ2-1; cdr3_aa: CASRVADSYNEQFF; cdr3_nt: TGTGCCAGTAGGGTGGCGGACTCCTACAATGAGCAGTTCTTC
d_call: .; clone_size: .; v_call: TRBV6-2/TRBV6-3; j_call: TRBJ2-7; cdr3_aa: CASSYSWQGSYEQYF; cdr3_nt: TGTGCCAGCAGTTACTCTTGGCAGGGTAGTTACGAGCAGTACTTC
d_call: TRBD2; clone_size: many; v_call: TRBV28; j_call: TRBJ2-1; cdr3_aa: CASSSPGGFGYNEQFF; cdr3_nt: TGTGCCAGCAGTTCCCCGGGGGGGTTTGGGTACAATGAGCAGTTCTTC
d_call: .; clone_size: many; v_call: TRBV20-1; j_call: TRBJ1-1; cdr3_aa: CSARDPGSGAEAFF; cdr3_nt: TGCAGTGCTAGAGATCCAGGCTCGGGAGCTGAAGCTTTCTTT
d_call: .; clone_size: .; v_call: TRBV12-5; j_call: TRBJ1-1; cdr3_aa: CASGLAPQGVYTEAFF; cdr3_nt: TGTGCTAGTGGTTTGGCCCCCCAAGGAGTGTACACTGAAGCTTTCTTT
d_call: .; clone_size: .; v_call: TRBV30; j_call: TRBJ2-7; cdr3_aa: CAWRVQGSYEQYF; cdr3_nt: TGTGCCTGGAGAGTACAGGGCTCCTACGAGCAGTACTTC
d_call: TRBD1; clone_size: .; v_call: TRBV19; j_call: TRBJ1-1; cdr3_aa: CASSPQGGVLNTEAFF; cdr3_nt: TGTGCCAGTAGTCCGCAGGGGGGTGTACTGAACACTGAAGCTTTCTTT
d_call: TRBD1; clone_size: many; v_call: TRBV28; j_call: TRBJ1-4; cdr3_aa: CASRGQSNEKLFF; cdr3_nt: TGTGCCAGCAGGGGACAGTCTAATGAAAAACTGTTTTTT
d_call: TRBD1; clone_size: .; v_call: TRBV6-6; j_call: TRBJ1-4; cdr3_aa: CAGSYSTQGAKEKLFF; cdr3_nt: TGTGCCGGCAGTTACTCAACGCAGGGGGCAAAGGAAAAACTGTTTTTT
d_call: TRBD2; clone_size: few; v_call: TRBV4-1; j_call: TRBJ2-1; cdr3_aa: CASSQGSAGGPWDEQFF; cdr3_nt: TGCGCCAGCAGCCAAGGATCGGCGGGAGGCCCTTGGGATGAGCAGTTCTTC
d_call: TRBD2; clone_size: many; v_call: TRBV11-2; j_call: TRBJ2-1; cdr3_aa: CASSPSSGRPLNEQFF; cdr3_nt: TGTGCCAGCAGCCCTTCTAGCGGGAGGCCTCTGAATGAGCAGTTCTTC
d_call: .; clone_size: many; v_call: TRBV28; j_call: TRBJ2-7; cdr3_aa: CASSPRYEQYF; cdr3_nt: TGTGCCAGCAGCCCCCGCTACGAGCAGTACTTC
d_call: .; clone_size: many; v_call: TRBV5-1; j_call: TRBJ2-2; cdr3_aa: CASSLDGVGTGELFF; cdr3_nt: TGCGCCAGCAGCTTGGACGGGGTCGGCACCGGGGAGCTGTTTTTT
d_call: .; clone_size: few; v_call: TRBV7-8; j_call: TRBJ1-5; cdr3_aa: CASGGVGEPQHF; cdr3_nt: TGTGCCAGCGGCGGGGTCGGAGAGCCCCAGCATTTT